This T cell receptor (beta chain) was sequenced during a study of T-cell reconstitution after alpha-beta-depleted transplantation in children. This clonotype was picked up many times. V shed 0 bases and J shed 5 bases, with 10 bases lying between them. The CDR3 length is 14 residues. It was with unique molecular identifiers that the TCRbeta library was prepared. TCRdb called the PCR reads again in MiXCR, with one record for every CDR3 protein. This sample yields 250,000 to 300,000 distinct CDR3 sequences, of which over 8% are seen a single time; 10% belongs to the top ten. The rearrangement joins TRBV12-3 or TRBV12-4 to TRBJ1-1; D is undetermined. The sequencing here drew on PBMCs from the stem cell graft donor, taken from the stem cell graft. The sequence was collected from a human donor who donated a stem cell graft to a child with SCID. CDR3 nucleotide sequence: TGTGCCAGCAGTTTAGCAGCGAGGAGTACTGAAGCTTTCTTT. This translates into CASSLAARSTEAFF.